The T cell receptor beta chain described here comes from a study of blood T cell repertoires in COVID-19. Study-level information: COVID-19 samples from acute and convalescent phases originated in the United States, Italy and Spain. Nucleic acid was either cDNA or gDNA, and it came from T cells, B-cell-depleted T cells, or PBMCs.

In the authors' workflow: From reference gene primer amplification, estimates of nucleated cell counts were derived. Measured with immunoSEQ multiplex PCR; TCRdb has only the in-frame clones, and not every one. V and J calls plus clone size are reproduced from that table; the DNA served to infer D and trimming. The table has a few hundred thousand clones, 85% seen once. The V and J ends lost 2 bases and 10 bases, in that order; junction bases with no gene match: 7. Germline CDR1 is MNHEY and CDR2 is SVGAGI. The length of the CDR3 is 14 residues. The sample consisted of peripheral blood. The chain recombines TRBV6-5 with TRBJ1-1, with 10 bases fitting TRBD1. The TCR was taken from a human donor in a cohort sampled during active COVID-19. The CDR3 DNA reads TGTGCCAGCAGTTACCGAGGACAGGGGGGGGGAGCTTTCTTT. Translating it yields CASSYRGQGGGAFF.